A selection of T cell receptor beta chains follows, all from one sample in a study of OX40 agonist ivuxolimab in advanced cancers. Using immunoSEQ multiplex PCR, the repertoire was profiled, and TCRdb retains in-frame clones only, with some absent. Found here are 33,000 or so clones, 80% to 90% of them singletons; the top ten hold 20% to 30%. This material consisted of CD4+ or CD8+ T cells sorted from blood, taken in a trial of the OX40 agonist ivuxolimab. Receptors were obtained from an adult with an advanced solid tumor such as melanoma, head and neck, liver or kidney cancer. Both conserved end residues are part of each CDR3. Each record gives: clone size, V gene, J gene, D gene, CDR3 DNA, CDR3 protein. The D gene is left open where the match is weak. The size of a clone is reported for some rows only, either as once, few or many, or as a class for expanded clones.

NA	TRBV7-2	TRBJ2-6	NA	TGTGCCAGCAGCTTAGTTGGCGGGACCTACTCTGGGGCCAACGTCCTGACTTTC	CASSLVGGTYSGANVLTF
NA	TRBV25-1	TRBJ1-3	NA	TGTGCCAGCAGGACAGCTGGAAACACCATATATTTT	CASRTAGNTIYF
NA	TRBV18	TRBJ2-7	NA	TGTGCCAGCTCACCTTCCGACAAGGGGAACCACGAGCAGTACTTC	CASSPSDKGNHEQYF
NA	TRBV7-7	TRBJ2-1	TRBD2	TGTGCTAGCAGCGCTAGCGGAATAAACAATGAGCAGTTCTTC	CASSASGINNEQFF
NA	TRBV7-9	TRBJ2-3	NA	TGTGCCAGCAGCCTCGTCGGAGGGGCCGTGGATACGCAGTATTTT	CASSLVGGAVDTQYF
NA	TRBV6-5	TRBJ1-6	NA	TGTGCCAGCAGTTACACCAAACAGGGTAATTCACCCCTCCACTTT	CASSYTKQGNSPLHF
NA	TRBV4-1	TRBJ2-5	TRBD1	TGCGCCAGCAGCCTTAGACAGGGACAAGAGACCCAGTACTTC	CASSLRQGQETQYF
NA	TRBV7-6	TRBJ2-7	NA	TGTGCCAGCAGCTTCCAACAGGGAATCCCCGAGCAGTACTTC	CASSFQQGIPEQYF
NA	TRBV6-1	TRBJ1-5	TRBD1	TGTGCCAGCAGTGCTCCGGACAGGGGAAGTCAGCCCCAGCATTTT	CASSAPDRGSQPQHF
NA	TRBV27	TRBJ2-5	NA	TGTGCCAGCTCTTCTTCCGGGAGCTGGTTAGGGGAGACCCAGTACTTC	CASSSSGSWLGETQYF
medium-sized	TRBV4-1	TRBJ2-1	TRBD2	TGCGCCAGTCAGATTTACCGGACTAGCGGCAATGAGCAGTTCTTC	CASQIYRTSGNEQFF
NA	TRBV12-5	TRBJ2-1	TRBD2	TGTGCTAGTGGTTTGGATCTAAGCGGGAGGAGGGACAATGAGCAGTTCTTC	CASGLDLSGRRDNEQFF
once	TRBV5-1	TRBJ1-2	TRBD1	TGCGCCAGCAGCTTGACAGGGGACTATGGCTACACCTTC	CASSLTGDYGYTF
NA	TRBV2	TRBJ2-3	NA	TGTGCCAGCAGTAATTGGGGTGGACCAGATACGCAGTATTTT	CASSNWGGPDTQYF